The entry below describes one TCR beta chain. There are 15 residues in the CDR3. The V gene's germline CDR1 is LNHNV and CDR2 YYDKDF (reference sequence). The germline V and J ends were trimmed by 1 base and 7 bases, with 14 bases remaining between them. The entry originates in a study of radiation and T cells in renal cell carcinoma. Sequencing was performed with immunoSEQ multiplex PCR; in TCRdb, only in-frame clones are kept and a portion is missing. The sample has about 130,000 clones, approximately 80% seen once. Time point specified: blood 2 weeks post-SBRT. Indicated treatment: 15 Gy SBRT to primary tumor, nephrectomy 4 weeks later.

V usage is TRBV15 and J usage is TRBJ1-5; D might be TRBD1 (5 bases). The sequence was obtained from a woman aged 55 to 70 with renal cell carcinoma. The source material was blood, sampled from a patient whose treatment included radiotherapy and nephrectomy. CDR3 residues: CATSRGVMGQQPQHF. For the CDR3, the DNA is TGTGCCACCAGCAGAGGGGTGATGGGGCAACAGCCCCAGCATTTT. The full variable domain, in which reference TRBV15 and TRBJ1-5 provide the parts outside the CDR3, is DAMVIQNPRYQVTQFGKPVTLSCSQTLNHNVMYWYQQKSSQAPKLLFHYYDKDFNNEADTPDNFQSRRPNTSFCFLDIRSPGLGDTAMYLCATSRGVMGQQPQHFGDGTRLSIL.